The T cell receptor (beta chain) described here comes from a study of T cells in Graves' hyperthyroidism and ophthalmopathy. The CDR3 has 12 residues. Germline V gene data show CDR1 as DFQATT and CDR2 as SNEGSKA (reference sequence). Deletions cut 6 bases from V and 6 bases from J, with 13 bases between. The blood was taken when hyperthyroidism was first diagnosed, before any ophthalmopathy symptoms showed up. In this sample, this clonotype turned up many times. Authors of the study amplified TCR beta CDR3 regions from RNA transcripts. An initial round of RT-PCR targeting the TCR CDR3 relied on the HTBI primer set. Via MiXCR, TCRdb re-called the multiplex PCR reads, giving one row per CDR3 protein. The sample contains fewer than 900,000 distinct CDR3 sequences, roughly a sixth of which appear only once.

The specimen was blood. The chain is built from TRBV20-1 and TRBJ2-3, with D perhaps TRBD1 or TRBD2 (5 bases each). The TCR comes from a woman aged 45-59 years with Graves' hyperthyroidism that later progressed to Graves' ophthalmopathy. The DNA for the CDR3 is TGCAGTGCCAGCGGACAAGCGGATACGCAGTATTTT. Its protein product is CSASGQADTQYF.